These T cell receptor beta chains were read from a single sample in a study of T cells after yellow fever vaccination. Via MiXCR, TCRdb re-called the 5' RACE reads, giving one row per CDR3 protein. The top ten clones hold 3.2% of a sample with 340,000 or so distinct CDR3 sequences, around 12% of them seen once. Source: CD4+ T cells sorted from PBMCs, taken 15 days after the yellow fever booster vaccination. These receptors all stem from a man younger than 30 who received the YFV17D yellow fever vaccine. Both conserved end residues are part of each CDR3. Each record gives: clone size, V gene, D gene, J gene, CDR3 length, CDR3 DNA, CDR3 protein. D genes are given only for firm matches. The size of a clone is reported for some rows only, either as once, few or many, or as a class for expanded clones.

few,TRBV20-1,NA,TRBJ2-1,13,TGCAGTGCGAAGAGGACTAATTACAATGAGCAGTTCTTC,CSAKRTNYNEQFF
NA,TRBV5-1,TRBD1,TRBJ2-5,15,TGCGCCAGCAGCTTGTTCGGACAGGGCGAAGAGACCCAGTACTTC,CASSLFGQGEETQYF
NA,TRBV5-5,NA,TRBJ1-2,14,TGTGCCAGCTCTAGTCAGCCAACTAACTATGGCTACACCTTC,CASSSQPTNYGYTF
NA,TRBV2,TRBD1,TRBJ2-1,15,TGTGCCAGCAGCAACGACAGGGGCACCTACAATGAGCAGTTCTTC,CASSNDRGTYNEQFF
few,TRBV29-1,TRBD1,TRBJ1-2,12,TGCAGCGCTTCCGGGACAGAAGATGGCTACACCTTC,CSASGTEDGYTF
NA,TRBV5-6,TRBD1,TRBJ1-1,15,TGTGCCAGCAGCACATCGACAGGGGACGACACTGAAGCTTTCTTT,CASSTSTGDDTEAFF
NA,TRBV18,NA,TRBJ2-5,13,TGTGCCAGCTCACCAGGACAAGAAGAGACCCAGTACTTC,CASSPGQEETQYF
few,TRBV24-1,NA,TRBJ2-1,11,TGTGCCACCAGTGCGAAGAGTGAGCAGTTCTTC,CATSAKSEQFF
few,TRBV27,TRBD1,TRBJ2-1,12,TGTGCCAGCCGGACAGGGGGAAGGGAGCAGTTCTTC,CASRTGGREQFF
NA,TRBV12-3/TRBV12-4,NA,TRBJ2-5,14,TGTGCCAGCAGTTTACGAAGTGCCTTTGAGACCCAGTACTTC,CASSLRSAFETQYF
many,TRBV5-1,NA,TRBJ2-1,13,TGCGCCAGCAGCTTGGCCATGGTTAATGAGCAGTTCTTC,CASSLAMVNEQFF
few,TRBV20-1,TRBD2,TRBJ2-3,17,TGCAGTGCTAGAGTGGTAGGACTAGCGGGTAGCACAGATACGCAGTATTTT,CSARVVGLAGSTDTQYF
few,TRBV5-1,NA,TRBJ2-3,12,TGCGCCAGCAGCTTCGACGGGGAGTCGCAGTATTTT,CASSFDGESQYF
few,TRBV5-6,NA,TRBJ1-1,13,TGTGCCAGCAGGGGGTCGGTGAACACTGAAGCTTTCTTT,CASRGSVNTEAFF
few,TRBV7-8,NA,TRBJ1-1,15,TGTGCCAGCAGCTTAGCAGGGGTAAAAGGGACTGAAGCTTTCTTT,CASSLAGVKGTEAFF
NA,TRBV5-1,TRBD2,TRBJ2-5,15,TGCGCCAGCAAGCCGGGACTAGCGGGGCAAGAGACCCAGTACTTC,CASKPGLAGQETQYF
few,TRBV7-2,NA,TRBJ2-1,14,TGTGCCAGCAGCTTAGCCTACCAGGGCGATGAGCAGTTCTTC,CASSLAYQGDEQFF
NA,TRBV15,NA,TRBJ2-5,14,TGTGCCACCAGCAGAGATGTGGGGGAGGAGACCCAGTACTTC,CATSRDVGEETQYF
NA,TRBV5-6,TRBD1,TRBJ1-5,15,TGTGCCAGCAGCCTGGGACAGGGGATCGTTCAGCCCCAGCATTTT,CASSLGQGIVQPQHF
NA,TRBV4-3,NA,TRBJ1-5,16,TGCGCCAGCAGCCAAGATTTTAGTTATAGCAATCAGCCCCAGCATTTT,CASSQDFSYSNQPQHF
NA,TRBV12-3/TRBV12-4,TRBD1,TRBJ1-2,14,TGTGCCAGCACCTGGGGGACAGATCCTTATGGCTACACCTTC,CASTWGTDPYGYTF
few,TRBV7-8,TRBD1,TRBJ1-2,13,TGTGCCAGCAGCAGAGGGGGCTCCTATGGCTACACCTTC,CASSRGGSYGYTF
few,TRBV9,TRBD2,TRBJ2-1,15,TGTGCCAGCAGCCCTCGGAGCGGGAGCCGCAATGAGCAGTTCTTC,CASSPRSGSRNEQFF
NA,TRBV5-1,NA,TRBJ2-2,14,TGCGCCAGCAGCTTTGACCGCAACACCGGGGAGCTGTTTTTT,CASSFDRNTGELFF
NA,TRBV28,TRBD1,TRBJ1-5,14,TGTGCCAGCAGTTTATCCGCAGGGGGGGGGCCCCAGCATTTT,CASSLSAGGGPQHF
many,TRBV10-3,NA,TRBJ1-2,13,TGTGCCATCAGTGAAAACCCTAACTATGGCTACACCTTC,CAISENPNYGYTF
few,TRBV4-3,NA,TRBJ2-1,16,TGCGCCAGCAGCCAAGCGATCGAGGTTTCCTACAATGAGCAGTTCTTC,CASSQAIEVSYNEQFF
NA,TRBV5-1,TRBD1,TRBJ1-4,15,TGCGCCAGCAGGCTTACAGGGGCAACTAATGAAAAACTGTTTTTT,CASRLTGATNEKLFF
few,TRBV12-3/TRBV12-4,NA,TRBJ1-6,15,TGTGCCAGCAGTTTCGACATTGGCCTTCGGGCACCCCTCCACTTT,CASSFDIGLRAPLHF
many,TRBV20-1,NA,TRBJ1-2,15,TGCAGTGCCCAAGACTCGACAGGTCCCTTGGGAGGCTACACCTTC,CSAQDSTGPLGGYTF
few,TRBV12-3/TRBV12-4,TRBD2,TRBJ2-6,18,TGTGCCAGCAGTCCCCGCGGGACTAGCAACTCTGGGGCCAACGTCCTGACTTTC,CASSPRGTSNSGANVLTF
few,TRBV9,NA,TRBJ1-2,14,TGTGCCAGCAGCGTCCTGGGGGCGGACTATGGCTACACCTTC,CASSVLGADYGYTF
many,TRBV15,TRBD1,TRBJ1-4,17,TGTGCCACCAGCAGAGATGTAGGACAGGGCTATAATGAAAAACTGTTTTTT,CATSRDVGQGYNEKLFF
many,TRBV23-1,NA,TRBJ2-1,11,TGCGCCAGCAGTAGGAGGGATGAGCAGTTCTTC,CASSRRDEQFF
NA,TRBV19,NA,TRBJ2-4,12,TGTGCCAGTAGTAAGGCAGCCAACATTCAGTACTTC,CASSKAANIQYF